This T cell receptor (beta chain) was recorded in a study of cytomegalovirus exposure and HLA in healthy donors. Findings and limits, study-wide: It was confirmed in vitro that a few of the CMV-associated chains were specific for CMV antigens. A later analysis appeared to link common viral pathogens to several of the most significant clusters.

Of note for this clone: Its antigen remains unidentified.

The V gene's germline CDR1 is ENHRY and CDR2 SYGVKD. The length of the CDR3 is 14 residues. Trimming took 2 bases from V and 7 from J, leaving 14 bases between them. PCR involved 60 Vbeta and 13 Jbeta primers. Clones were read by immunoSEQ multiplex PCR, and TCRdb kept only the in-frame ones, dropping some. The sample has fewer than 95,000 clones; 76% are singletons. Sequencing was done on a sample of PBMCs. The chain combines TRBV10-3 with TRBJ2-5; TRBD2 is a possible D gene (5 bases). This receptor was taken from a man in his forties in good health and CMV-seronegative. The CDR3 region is CAISERRGEGTQYF. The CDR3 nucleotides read TGTGCCATCAGTGAGCGGCGCGGTGAGGGGACCCAGTACTTC.